Below are 8 T cell receptor beta chains sequenced from a single sample in a study of T-cell memory formation after mild COVID-19. Using its own MiXCR run on the 5' RACE reads, TCRdb lists one record per CDR3 protein. This sample has roughly 130,000 distinct CDR3 sequences, with roughly 6.2% found just once. Sample: PBMCs or a T cell subset sorted from them (not recorded which). The receptor source for this set is an adult woman who had mild COVID-19 (a few samples of this study predate the infection). Cell type and time point are not known.

This chain joins TRBV14 and TRBJ2-1; TRBD1 aligns across 10 bases. The CDR3 has 15 amino acids. Germline CDR1 and CDR2: SGHDN and FVKESK. V dropped 4 bases and J dropped 7; count of bases not matched to a gene: 7. This chain's CDR3 is CASSPWTGGRNEQFF. CDR3 coding DNA: TGTGCCAGCAGCCCCTGGACAGGGGGTCGGAATGAGCAGTTCTTC.

This clonotype appeared a few times. The chain employs TRBV5-4 and TRBJ1-6; D is ambiguous. V was shortened by 4 bases and J by 14 bases, with 19 bases between the two germline ends. Germline V gene data show CDR1 as SGHNT and CDR2 as YYREEE (reference sequence). The CDR3 runs 14 residues. The CDR3 reads CASSHILAGEALHF. Here the CDR3 DNA reads TGTGCCAGCAGCCACATCCTGGCCGGGGAGGCCCTCCACTTT.

The CDR3 region is CAWSVLEEQFF. Written as DNA, the CDR3 is TGTGCCTGGAGTGTACTAGAGGAGCAGTTCTTC. The J gene is TRBJ2-1, the V gene TRBV30; possible D gene TRBD2, 5 bases. Germline CDR1 and CDR2: GTSNPN and SVGIG (reference sequence). CDR3 length: 11 residues. Trimming took off 0 bases at V and 10 bases at J, with 7 bases between the two ends.

J is TRBJ2-7 and V is TRBV2; 7 bases map to TRBD1. From germline, CDR1 is SNHLY and CDR2 FYNNEI. The junction had 4 bases not matched to a gene; V was cut back by 3 bases and J by 2 bases. This CDR3 comprises 14 residues. The CDR3 region is CASSDRTGAYEQYF. CDR3 in DNA: TGTGCCAGCAGTGATCGAACAGGGGCCTACGAGCAGTACTTC.

This clonotype was seen ten or more times. The chain carries TRBV7-2 and TRBJ2-1, with 7 bases identical to TRBD1. Germline assignment: CDR1 SGHTA and CDR2 FQGNSA. This CDR3 has 12 amino acids. The ends lost 5 bases at V and 10 bases at J; junction bases unmatched: 5. This CDR3 is CASSRQGREQFF. The DNA for the CDR3 is TGTGCCAGCAGCAGACAGGGTCGGGAGCAGTTCTTC.

There are a few counts of this clonotype. The chain recombines TRBV7-8 with TRBJ1-1; 9 nucleotides align to TRBD1. V was pared by 1 base and J by 4 bases, with 4 bases of the junction left unmatched. Germline values: CDR1 SGHVS, CDR2 FQNEAQ. The CDR3 runs to 15 residues. This CDR3 reads CASSLEDRGVTEAFF. The CDR3 coding sequence is TGTGCCAGCAGCTTAGAGGACAGGGGAGTCACTGAAGCTTTCTTT.

This clonotype was seen a few times. The chain is built from TRBV5-1 and TRBJ2-1; TRBD2 is a possible D gene (6 bases). The CDR3 totals 14 residues. V was clipped by 0 bases and J by 2 bases, with 6 bases between them. Germline V gives CDR1 SGHRS, CDR2 YFSETQ. The chain's CDR3 is CASSLGTTYNEQFF. CDR3 coding DNA: TGCGCCAGCAGCTTGGGGACTACCTACAATGAGCAGTTCTTC. The variable domain in full, completed from reference TRBV5-1 and TRBJ2-1, reads KAGVTQTPRYLIKTRGQQVTLSCSPISGHRSVSWYQQTPGQGLQFLFEYFSETQRNKGNFPGRFSGRQFSNSRSEMNVSTLELGDSALYLCASSLGTTYNEQFFGPGTRLTVL.

This clonotype was observed a few times. This chain links TRBV18 with TRBJ2-2, with D perhaps assigned TRBD1 or TRBD2 (6 bases each). CDR1 KGHSH and CDR2 LQKENI come from the germline V gene. Trimming removed 6 bases at V and 4 bases at J, with 15 bases between. This CDR3 spans 15 amino acids. This chain's CDR3 is CASSRDTTITGELFF. The CDR3 coding sequence is TGTGCCAGCTCGCGGGACACTACAATCACCGGGGAGCTGTTTTTT.